This T cell receptor (beta chain) was profiled in a study of blood T cell repertoires in COVID-19. Study-wide context: Sites in the United States, Italy and Spain provided acute and convalescent COVID-19 samples.

Clones were read by immunoSEQ multiplex PCR, and TCRdb kept only the in-frame ones, dropping some. The sample lists roughly 300,000 clones, 83% seen once, with approximately 9% in the top ten. Material for sequencing was peripheral blood. This TCR came from a woman in her forties or fifties who had recovered from COVID-19.

The CDR3 DNA is TGTGCCAGTAGTATAGATCTTGAGACTCTCTACAATGAGCAGTTCTTC. Translating gives CASSIDLETLYNEQFF. This sequence joins TRBV19 and TRBJ2-1, with D uncertain. V was pared by 0 bases and J by 3 bases, with 12 bases between. Germline assignment: CDR1 LNHDA and CDR2 SQIVND (reference sequence). CDR3 length: 16 residues.